The 13 T cell receptor beta chains given below trace back to one sample, sequenced in a study of T cell responses to AZD1222 COVID-19 vaccine. Data came from immunoSEQ multiplex PCR; TCRdb stores just in-frame clones and leaves some out. Of 150,000 to 200,000 clones listed, about 92% are singletons. Sequenced here: peripheral blood, sampled on day 0 of AZD1222 vaccination. The receptors stem from an adult in good health.

The chain uses TRBV19 and TRBJ2-2; TRBD1 matches at 8 bases. The CDR3 is made up of 15 amino acids. Germline values: CDR1 LNHDA, CDR2 SQIVND (reference sequence). V gave up 5 bases and J gave up 7 bases; unmatched junction bases: 9. CDR3 DNA sequence: TGTGCCAGTAGTGGAAAGGGACAGGCGGGCGGGGAGCTGTTTTTT. Protein product: CASSGKGQAGGELFF.

The chain links TRBV5-1 to TRBJ1-6; D gene unclear. The V and J ends lost 4 bases and 10 bases respectively, with 12 bases between them. This CDR3 contains 13 residues. In germline, CDR1 is SGHRS, CDR2 YFSETQ. The CDR3 DNA follows: TGCGCCAGCAGCCCCTCCGACACGTCACCCCTCCACTTT. Translated, it gives CASSPSDTSPLHF.

A word on this clone: In the same sample, other DNA sequences code for this CDR3. CDR3 loop: CASSYSNRGNQPQHF. DNA for the CDR3: TGTGCCAGCAGTTACTCTAACAGGGGCAATCAGCCCCAGCATTTT. The V call is TRBV6-5, the J call TRBJ1-5; D possibly corresponds to TRBD1 (6 bases). CDR3 size: 15 residues. Looked up from germline, CDR1 is MNHEY and CDR2 is SVGAGI. Deletions cut 0 bases from V and 2 bases from J, with 8 bases between.

The chain has TRBV4-1 and TRBJ2-7; possible D gene TRBD1, 5 bases. The CDR3 consists of 17 residues. V lost 1 base and J 3 bases, leaving 19 bases between the germline ends. Germline V gene data show CDR1 as MGHRA and CDR2 as YSYEKL. The DNA for the CDR3 is TGCGCCAGCAGCCAAGCTGTTGAGACAGAGAGAGTCTACGAGCAGTACTTC. As protein: CASSQAVETERVYEQYF.

This clone was detected once. V gene TRBV19 combines with J gene TRBJ1-6; 9 bases agree with TRBD1. CDR3 length: 15 residues. V shed 5 bases and J 10 bases; nucleotides not matched to a gene: 9. Germline values: CDR1 LNHDA, CDR2 SQIVND (reference sequence). CDR3 in amino acids: CASSLTPGQGSPLHF. The DNA of the CDR3 is TGTGCCAGTAGTTTGACGCCGGGACAGGGATCACCCCTCCACTTT.

This chain connects TRBV11-3 to TRBJ1-2, with unresolved D. Per germline, CDR1 SGHNT and CDR2 YENEEA. The length of the CDR3 is 17 residues. V was clipped by 0 bases and J by 1 base, with 15 bases between them. CDR3 coding DNA: TGTGCCAGCAGCTTAGATGACTCATTTAGCTTTAACTATGGCTACACCTTC. Its protein is CASSLDDSFSFNYGYTF.

The V call is TRBV5-1, the J call TRBJ1-2; 7 nucleotides match TRBD1. The CDR3 is 13 amino acids. The V segment lost 5 bases and the J segment 7 bases; nucleotides outside the gene matches: 8. From germline, CDR1 is SGHRS and CDR2 YFSETQ. The CDR3 region is CASRGTGDAGYTF. The CDR3 nucleotides are TGCGCCAGCAGAGGAACAGGGGACGCTGGCTACACCTTC.

The V call is TRBV3-1 (or the pseudogene TRBV3-2), the J call TRBJ2-1; D is possibly TRBD1 (6 bases). The germline V gene encodes CDR1 LGHDT and CDR2 YNNKEL (reference sequence). The V and J ends lost 4 bases and 4 bases respectively, with 17 bases between them. This CDR3 has 16 residues. The CDR3 region has the DNA TGTGCCAGCAGCCGCACTGTTACGGGGACATACAATGAGCAGTTCTTC. This sequence encodes CASSRTVTGTYNEQFF.

The chain couples TRBV6-5 to TRBJ1-2, with 8 bases identical to TRBD1. Germline trimming cut 11 bases from V and 7 bases from J; bases unmatched to any gene: 3. Germline V gene data show CDR1 as MNHEY and CDR2 as SVGAGI. CDR3 length equals 10 residues. The DNA for the CDR3 is TGTGCCGGACAGGGATTTGGCTACACCTTC. The encoded protein is CAGQGFGYTF.

The chain combines TRBV5-4 with TRBJ1-1; TRBD1 is a possible D gene (5 bases). V lost 2 bases to trimming and J lost 9 bases, with 11 bases between them. The CDR3 spans 12 residues. Germline CDR1 SGHNT, CDR2 YYREEE (reference sequence). CDR3 sequence: CASSFVEGKAFF. CDR3 DNA sequence: TGTGCCAGCAGCTTCGTCGAGGGGAAAGCTTTCTTT.

The chain carries TRBV11-2 and TRBJ2-2, with D uncertain. The CDR3 consists of 14 residues. Per germline, CDR1 SGHAT and CDR2 FQNNGV. V dropped 1 base and J dropped 1 base, with 4 bases sitting between them. The CDR3 DNA is TGTGCCAGCAGCTTAGCCGAGAACACCGGGGAGCTGTTTTTT. Amino acids: CASSLAENTGELFF.

The genes are TRBV3-1 (or the pseudogene TRBV3-2) and TRBJ1-1; D is perhaps TRBD1 (5 bases). The CDR3 runs to 15 residues. Germline values: CDR1 LGHDT, CDR2 YNNKEL (reference sequence). The ends were cut back, 0 bases at V and 6 bases at J, with 14 bases in the middle. The CDR3: CASSQDRGFYSEAFF. The CDR3 DNA follows: TGTGCCAGCAGCCAAGATAGGGGATTCTACTCTGAAGCTTTCTTT.

CDR3 residues: CASSLGRGYNEQFF. CDR3 DNA: TGTGCCAGTAGTTTGGGGAGGGGGTACAATGAGCAGTTCTTC. The V gene is TRBV19, the J gene TRBJ2-1; TRBD2 might be the D (7 bases). This CDR3 comprises 14 residues. Germline CDR1 and CDR2: LNHDA and SQIVND (reference sequence). Trimming took off 5 bases at V and 4 bases at J, with 12 bases between the two ends.